This T cell receptor beta chain emerged from a study of T cell responses to AZD1222 COVID-19 vaccine. V lost 4 bases to trimming and J lost 6 bases; unmatched junction nucleotides: 7. The CDR3 consists of 13 residues. Germline CDR1 and CDR2: SGDLS and YYNGEE. This table comes from immunoSEQ multiplex PCR, and its TCRdb copy is limited to in-frame clones, with some not included. The table lists about 140,000 clones, 92% of them singletons. The sample consisted of peripheral blood, taken 28 days after the second AZD1222 dose. The J gene is TRBJ2-7, the V gene TRBV9; TRBD1 agrees at 7 bases. The clonotype comes from an adult who received the AZD1222 COVID-19 vaccine. Here the CDR3 DNA reads TGTGCCAGCAGCTCTCGGGACAGATCCGAGCAGTACTTC. This codes for CASSSRDRSEQYF.